This T cell receptor (beta chain) appears in the sequencing data of a study of cytotoxic CD8 clonotypes in ibrutinib-treated CLL. As for the study in general: Average yields of roughly 260,000 productive templates and 94,082 productive rearrangements characterized the samples. General observations from the study: At the start, clonality exceeded age-matched healthy donors and followed circulating CD8+ T-cell counts. Clonality increased at ibrutinib response, then returned toward baseline at progression.

Comments on this clone: Antigen specificity is unknown.

The CDR3 runs to 13 residues. V was pared by 8 bases and J by 5 bases, with 15 bases between. Germline V gene sequence: CDR1 ENHRY, CDR2 SYGVKD. Libraries of TCR beta were made from 1.5 to 2.5 micrograms of genomic DNA that came from cryopreserved PBMCs. Here immunoSEQ multiplex PCR was the method, and the copy in TCRdb shows in-frame clones only, minus some. This table has approximately 170,000 clones, roughly 88% appearing once. The sequenced sample was PBMCs, obtained at disease progression, from a patient treated with ibrutinib. This receptor was obtained from a human donor with chronic lymphocytic leukemia. The gene calls are TRBV10-3 and TRBJ1-1; possible D gene TRBD1, 6 bases. This chain's CDR3 is CAIGKGGDTEAFF. The CDR3 DNA follows: TGTGCCATCGGTAAGGGGGGAGATACTGAAGCTTTCTTT.